What follows is one TCR beta chain and its context. Its antigen is currently unknown. The table came from immunoSEQ multiplex PCR; TCRdb's copy has only in-frame clones and leaves some out. This sample has approximately 330,000 clones; about 94% occur once, and the top ten carry 5.7%. The data are from a study of brain T cells in children with intractable seizures. General study results and limits: Pre-surgery blood may have been undersampled, hiding some clones. HCMV serostatus was not known, and viral specificity came from CDR3 similarity only.

The time point denotes: blood from clinic visit 5 months post-surgery; TSC patient then seizure free. Patients received at least one anti-epileptic drug before surgery. The origin of this receptor is a boy in the first two years of life with tuberous sclerosis and intractable seizures. The sequences come from peripheral blood, collected around 5 months after surgery.

The CDR3 is CASSWGGGGETQYF. The DNA of the CDR3 is TGTGCCAGCAGCTGGGGGGGTGGCGGGGAGACCCAGTACTTC. The gene calls are TRBV5-4 and TRBJ2-5; 7 nucleotides agree with TRBD2. The length of the CDR3 is 14 residues. CDR1 is SGHNT and CDR2 is YYREEE in the germline V gene (reference sequence). V lost 3 bases, J lost 5 bases, and 7 bases stayed unmatched.